This T cell receptor (beta chain) was documented in a study of cytomegalovirus exposure and HLA in healthy donors. Study-level information: It was reported in a later analysis that the same platform had been used for the roughly 130 validation repertoires as for the approximately 700 first-cohort repertoires. General observations from the study: Subsequent analysis revealed that first-cohort TCR clusters tended to co-occur in the roughly 120 validation repertoires. It was confirmed in vitro that three of the CMV-associated chains were specific for CMV antigens. The study designated around 150 TCR beta chains cytomegalovirus-associated.

Germline V gene data show CDR1 as MNHEY and CDR2 as SVGAGI. V lost 0 bases, J lost 2 bases, and 10 bases lay in between. The CDR3 has 15 amino acids. A note on this clone: Its antigen is unidentified.

Sequencing was performed with immunoSEQ multiplex PCR; in TCRdb, only in-frame clones are kept and a portion is missing. Seen here are roughly 43,000 clones, 90% to 95% observed once, and the top ten hold approximately 2%. Material: PBMCs. The sequence was obtained from a woman aged 18-35 years in good health and CMV-seronegative. This chain connects TRBV6-5 to TRBJ1-1, with D uncertain. The CDR3 loop is CASSYSLSVNTEAFF. The DNA of the CDR3 is TGTGCCAGCAGTTACTCACTGTCCGTCAACACTGAAGCTTTCTTT.